A single sample gave rise to the 23 T cell receptor beta chains below, sequenced in a study of cytomegalovirus exposure and HLA in healthy donors. The PCR contained 60 Vbeta and 13 Jbeta primers. Repertoires were generated with immunoSEQ multiplex PCR, while TCRdb's copy carries only in-frame clones and drops some. The table for this sample gives about 130,000 clones. Material for sequencing was PBMCs. These receptor sequences come from a man in his late teens or twenties in good health and CMV-seronegative.

A note on this clone: Other DNA sequences in this specimen translate into the identical CDR3. V usage is TRBV6-6 and J usage is TRBJ1-5; 7 bases agree with TRBD1. From germline, CDR1 is MNHNY and CDR2 SVGAGI (reference sequence). The ends lost 2 bases at V and 5 bases at J; junction bases unmatched: 3. The CDR3 contains 14 residues. The CDR3, as DNA: TGTGCCAGCAGTTACCTTACAGGGGATCAGCCCCAGCATTTT. Translated, it gives CASSYLTGDQPQHF.

CDR3 sequence: CASSVASSGELFF. CDR3 DNA sequence: TGTGCCAGCAGCGTAGCGTCCTCCGGGGAGCTGTTTTTT. The J gene is TRBJ2-2, the V gene TRBV9; D remains unclear. The ends were cut back, 0 bases at V and 6 bases at J, with 6 bases in the middle. The CDR3 is made up of 13 amino acids. The germline V gene encodes CDR1 SGDLS and CDR2 YYNGEE.

The chain recombines TRBV5-1 with TRBJ1-2; the match to TRBD1 covers 9 bases. V trimming: 2 bases; J trimming: 6 bases; junction bases outside the gene matches: 5. The CDR3 contains 14 residues. Looked up from germline, CDR1 is SGHRS and CDR2 is YFSETQ. The CDR3: CASSFGTGRDGYTF. The CDR3 DNA is TGCGCCAGCAGCTTTGGGACAGGGCGGGATGGCTACACCTTC.

The rearrangement uses TRBV5-5 and TRBJ1-4; no definite D call. Germline CDR1 reads SGHKS; CDR2 reads YYEKEE (reference sequence). The CDR3 is made up of 15 amino acids. V lost 2 bases to trimming and J lost 0 bases, with 8 bases between them. CDR3 protein: CASSLRGATNEKLFF. The CDR3 bases are TGTGCCAGCAGCTTAAGAGGTGCAACTAATGAAAAACTGTTTTTT.

V gene TRBV2 combines with J gene TRBJ2-6; D unclear. Trimming took off 6 bases at V and 0 bases at J, with 18 bases between the two ends. This CDR3 comprises 18 residues. Germline values: CDR1 SNHLY, CDR2 FYNNEI. Here the CDR3 reads CASSVSQLYFSGANVLTF. The CDR3 DNA follows: TGTGCCAGCAGCGTTAGCCAGCTGTACTTCTCTGGGGCCAACGTCCTGACTTTC.

The chain combines TRBV5-5 with TRBJ1-2; D ambiguous. Germline CDR1 SGHKS, CDR2 YYEKEE (reference sequence). The CDR3 sequence is 14 residues long. Trimming shortened V by 0 bases and J by 3 bases, and 9 bases separated the two germline ends. The CDR3 sequence is CASSLERVDYGYTF. CDR3 sequence (DNA): TGTGCCAGCAGCTTGGAACGGGTCGACTATGGCTACACCTTC.

The chain has TRBV11-1 and TRBJ2-7, with 7 bases that match TRBD2. The germline V gene encodes CDR1 SGHAT and CDR2 FQDESV (reference sequence). CDR3 length: 15 residues. After removal of 0 bases from V and 3 bases from J, the junction contained 5 bases not matched to a gene. CDR3 nucleotides: TGTGCCAGCAGCTTAGCCGGGACTACGATCTACGAGCAGTACTTC. This translates into CASSLAGTTIYEQYF.

The V gene is TRBV19, the J gene TRBJ1-5, with 7 bases matching TRBD1. Looked up from germline, CDR1 is LNHDA and CDR2 is SQIVND (reference sequence). With V trimmed by 7 bases and J by 1 base, 10 bases remained unmatched. The CDR3 is 16 residues long. CDR3 sequence reads: CASNPTGKWSNQPQHF. The CDR3, as DNA: TGTGCCAGTAACCCGACAGGGAAGTGGAGCAATCAGCCCCAGCATTTT. The full variable domain, completed using reference TRBV19 and TRBJ1-5, is DGGITQSPKYLFRKEGQNVTLSCEQNLNHDAMYWYRQDPGQGLRLIYYSQIVNDFQKGDIAEGYSVSREKKESFPLTVTSAQKNPTAFYLCASNPTGKWSNQPQHFGDGTRLSIL.

The chain recombines TRBV2 with TRBJ2-2, with D maybe TRBD2 (6 bases). Trimming left V 6 bases short and J 1 base short, with 12 bases between. The CDR3 runs to 15 residues. Per germline, CDR1 SNHLY and CDR2 FYNNEI. CDR3 sequence reads: CASRARLVNTGELFF. CDR3 coding DNA: TGTGCCAGCAGGGCAAGACTAGTGAACACCGGGGAGCTGTTTTTT.

V usage is TRBV9 and J usage is TRBJ1-2, with D maybe TRBD1 (6 bases). The germline gives CDR1 SGDLS, CDR2 YYNGEE. The V gene lost 6 bases and the J gene lost 4 bases, with 10 bases spanning the gap. CDR3 length: 12 amino acids. The CDR3 DNA sequence: TGTGCCAGCAACGACAGGATCTATGGCTACACCTTC. Protein sequence: CASNDRIYGYTF.

The rearrangement uses TRBV27 and TRBJ2-1, with D perhaps TRBD1 (6 bases). CDR1 is MNHEY and CDR2 is SMNVEV in the germline V gene (reference sequence). V lost 6 bases and J 3 bases, leaving 18 bases between the germline ends. This CDR3 contains 16 residues. The CDR3 DNA is TGTGCCAGCAGCTTGGACAGCCGTCTATTCTACAATGAGCAGTTCTTC. Encoded protein: CASSLDSRLFYNEQFF.

V gene TRBV30 combines with J gene TRBJ2-7; 7 bases agree with TRBD1. Germline V gene lookup returns CDR1 GTSNPN and CDR2 SVGIG (reference sequence). This CDR3 region has 12 residues. The V gene end was trimmed by 5 bases and the J gene end by 0 bases; junction bases not matched to a gene: 1. The CDR3 coding sequence is TGTGCCTGGGGGACAGCCTCCTACGAGCAGTACTTC. Translation: CAWGTASYEQYF.

V gene TRBV6-5 combines with J gene TRBJ1-2; 7 bases are a match to TRBD1. The trim removed 1 base at V and 6 bases at J, leaving 5 bases unmatched. The CDR3 is 14 amino acids. Germline CDR1 and CDR2: MNHEY and SVGAGI. The CDR3 DNA reads as TGTGCCAGCAGTTACTACGATACAGGGGATGGCTACACCTTC. As protein: CASSYYDTGDGYTF.

The rearrangement links TRBV9 to TRBJ2-3, with TRBD2 identical over 9 bases. Trimming took 3 bases from V and 3 from J; bases not matched to a gene: 5. CDR1 is SGDLS, CDR2 YYNGEE, per germline. The CDR3 runs to 15 residues. CDR3 region: CASSGIAGATDTQYF. CDR3 nucleotide sequence: TGTGCCAGCAGCGGAATAGCGGGGGCTACAGATACGCAGTATTTT.

The rearrangement uses TRBV18 and TRBJ1-1, with TRBD1 as a possible D gene (6 bases). Germline V lookup: CDR1 KGHSH, CDR2 LQKENI. The CDR3 length is 14 residues. The V and J ends lost 3 bases and 0 bases respectively, with 8 bases between them. In nucleotides, the CDR3 is TGTGCCAGCTCACCCGGGACAATGAACACTGAAGCTTTCTTT. Protein sequence: CASSPGTMNTEAFF. Variable domain in full (rest from reference TRBV18 and TRBJ1-1): NAGVMQNPRHLVRRRGQEARLRCSPMKGHSHVYWYRQLPEEGLKFMVYLQKENIIDESGMPKERFSAEFPKEGPSILRIQQVVRGDSAAYFCASSPGTMNTEAFFGQGTRLTVV.

DNA for the CDR3: TGTGCCAGCACTCCCGACCTTTCGGGGAACGAGCAGTACTTC. Its translation: CASTPDLSGNEQYF. J is TRBJ2-7 and V is TRBV9; D perhaps matches TRBD2 (5 bases). V dropped 6 bases and J dropped 5 bases, with 18 bases sitting between them. In germline, CDR1 is SGDLS, CDR2 YYNGEE. CDR3 size: 14 residues.

V and J are TRBV6-1 and TRBJ2-2; D might be TRBD1 (7 bases). With 7 bases removed from V and 4 bases from J, the gap between germline ends came to 16 bases. This CDR3 comprises 15 residues. Germline V gene lookup returns CDR1 MNHNS and CDR2 SASEGT. CDR3 protein: CASIVMQGGTGELFF. In DNA form, the CDR3 reads TGTGCCAGCATCGTGATGCAGGGGGGCACCGGGGAGCTGTTTTTT.

This chain uses TRBV7-9 with TRBJ2-7; D is perhaps TRBD1 (5 bases). This CDR3 has 14 amino acids. Trimming stripped 0 bases from V and 2 bases from J, with 8 bases between. The germline gives CDR1 SEHNR, CDR2 FQNEAQ (reference sequence). The CDR3: CASSLAGVTYEQYF. In nucleotides, the CDR3 is TGTGCCAGCAGCTTAGCAGGGGTCACCTACGAGCAGTACTTC.

The rearrangement joins TRBV7-2 to TRBJ1-2; maybe TRBD1 (6 bases). The CDR3 consists of 14 residues. Trimming took 2 bases from V and 2 from J, leaving 9 bases between them. Germline V gene data show CDR1 as SGHTA and CDR2 as FQGNSA. CDR3 DNA sequence: TGTGCCAGCAGCTTAAATACAGGGAACTATGGCTACACCTTC. Translated, it gives CASSLNTGNYGYTF.

J is TRBJ1-3 and V is TRBV5-5; D remains unclear. There are 16 residues in the CDR3. V lost 0 bases and J 2 bases, leaving 12 bases between the germline ends. Germline loops: CDR1 SGHKS, CDR2 YYEKEE (reference sequence). CDR3 sequence: CASSLETGLTGNTIYF. DNA for the CDR3: TGTGCCAGCAGCTTGGAAACGGGTCTCACTGGAAACACCATATATTTT. The variable domain in full, completed from reference TRBV5-5 and TRBJ1-3, reads DAGVTQSPTHLIKTRGQQVTLRCSPISGHKSVSWYQQVLGQGPQFIFQYYEKEERGRGNFPDRFSARQFPNYSSELNVNALLLGDSALYLCASSLETGLTGNTIYFGEGSWLTVV.

The chain uses TRBV7-2 and TRBJ1-5, with a tentative D call TRBD1 (5 bases). Germline loops: CDR1 SGHTA, CDR2 FQGNSA. This CDR3 spans 15 amino acids. V was pared by 2 bases and J by 4 bases, with 12 bases between. Written as DNA, the CDR3 is TGTGCCAGCAGCTTATCCATGGGGCAGAATCAGCCCCAGCATTTT. It codes for CASSLSMGQNQPQHF.

The chain has TRBV7-9 and TRBJ2-3; 7 nucleotides agree with TRBD2. The CDR3 totals 16 residues. Germline loops: CDR1 SEHNR, CDR2 FQNEAQ (reference sequence). V shed 1 base, J shed 6 bases, and the junction held 10 bases outside the gene matches. In DNA form, the CDR3 reads TGTGCCAGCAGCTTAGTAGGACTAGGGAAAGTCGATACGCAGTATTTT. Encoded protein: CASSLVGLGKVDTQYF.

The chain links TRBV19 to TRBJ2-1, with TRBD1 matching over 8 bases. The germline V gene has CDR1 LNHDA and CDR2 SQIVND (reference sequence). The CDR3 has 15 amino acids. Unmatched junction bases numbered 9, after V lost 5 bases and J lost 6 bases. CDR3 coding DNA: TGTGCCAGTAGTGCGTCTTCGACAGGGGTCAATGAGCAGTTCTTC. Encoded protein: CASSASSTGVNEQFF.